A single sample is the source of the 16 T cell receptor beta chains below, sequenced in a study of CD8 T cells in ankylosing spondylitis (dated by TCRdb to about 2017). The library relied on 5' RACE. The run used an Illumina HiSeq 2500. The raw public reads went through TCRdb reprocessing: fastp at Q25, MiXCR clone calling, in-frame beta chains kept. A single entry per CDR3 protein holds the most common genes and DNA from its merged rows. The sample has under 170,000 distinct CDR3 sequences on record, more than 40% of them singletons. The ten most abundant clones make up around 15% of the sample. The source material was synovial fluid, either unsorted or a sorted T cell fraction (not recorded which). These receptors were obtained from a male donor with ankylosing spondylitis.

This clonotype was seen only a few times. The genes are TRBV2 and TRBJ2-7; D gene ambiguous. Germline CDR1 and CDR2: SNHLY and FYNNEI. The CDR3 contains 12 residues. V was trimmed by 3 bases and J by 4 bases, leaving 7 bases between them. The CDR3 region is CASSEERYEQYF. The CDR3 DNA sequence: TGTGCCAGCAGTGAGGAGAGGTACGAGCAGTACTTC. The entire variable domain, with the rest obtained from reference TRBV2 and TRBJ2-7, is as follows: EPEVTQTPSHQVTQMGQEVILRCVPISNHLYFYWYRQILGQKVEFLVSFYNNEISEKSEIFDDQFSVERPDGSNFTLKIRSTKLEDSAMYFCASSEERYEQYFGPGTRLTVT.

The gene calls are TRBV4-2 and TRBJ1-2; 7 bases fit TRBD1. The germline CDR1 and CDR2 sequences are LGHNA and YNFKEQ. The V segment lost 4 bases and the J segment 6 bases; nucleotides outside the gene matches: 17. The CDR3 consists of 17 residues. The CDR3 is CASSPDRAKSSSHGYTF. In DNA, the CDR3 is TGTGCCAGCAGCCCAGACAGGGCAAAATCCTCCTCCCATGGCTACACCTTC.

This clonotype was detected a few times. V gene TRBV6-1 combines with J gene TRBJ2-3; 12 bases agree with TRBD2. Per germline, CDR1 MNHNS and CDR2 SASEGT. V gave up 4 bases and J gave up 4 bases; unmatched junction bases: 0. The CDR3 length is 14 residues. In DNA form, the CDR3 reads TGTGCCAGCAGTGGGACTAGCGGGGCAGATACGCAGTATTTT. This translates into CASSGTSGADTQYF.

A note on this clonotype: A junction boundary mismatches the germline segment, possibly from a read error. V gene TRBV5-1 combines with J gene TRBJ1-2, with D unclear. The CDR3 spans 12 residues. Germline V CDR1 and CDR2: SGHRS, YFSETQ. CDR3 DNA sequence: TGCGCCAGCAGCTCCTGGAGAGCCCCTGGGATCTTC. Its translation: CASSSWRAPGIF.

This clonotype was seen a few times. The chain recombines TRBV3-1 with TRBJ2-2; 8 bases align to TRBD2. This CDR3 is 18 amino acids long. The germline gives CDR1 LGHDT, CDR2 YNNKEL (reference sequence). J lost 6 bases, V lost 0 bases, and 12 bases had no gene match. The CDR3 spells CASSQDEREIGLAGELFF. CDR3 DNA sequence: TGTGCCAGCAGCCAAGACGAGCGGGAGATTGGACTAGCCGGGGAGCTGTTTTTT.

This clonotype was observed a handful of times. The chain employs TRBV12-3 or TRBV12-4 and TRBJ1-1; possible D gene TRBD1, 6 bases. V was trimmed by 6 bases and J by 8 bases, leaving 16 bases between them. The CDR3 extends over 13 amino acids. The CDR3 reads CASREGEFAEAFF. The CDR3 nucleotides read TGTGCCAGCAGAGAGGGGGAATTCGCAGAAGCTTTCTTT.

The chain joins TRBV27 to TRBJ2-7; either TRBD1 or TRBD2 may fit D (6 bases each). V lost 0 bases, J lost 4 bases, and 10 bases lay in between. CDR1 and CDR2 from the germline V gene are MNHEY and SMNVEV (reference sequence). The CDR3 runs to 14 residues. CDR3 amino acids: CASSLSWGAYEQYF. The CDR3 DNA sequence: TGTGCCAGCAGTTTATCTTGGGGGGCTTACGAGCAGTACTTC.

The V and J genes are TRBV7-9 and TRBJ1-1; D remains unclear. The V end was cut by 2 bases, the J end by 1 base, with 14 bases between. The germline CDR1 and CDR2 sequences are SEHNR and FQNEAQ (reference sequence). This CDR3 has 16 residues. The CDR3 DNA sequence: TGTGCCAGCAGCTTACCCTCTTACGGGAAGAACACTGAAGCTTTCTTT. Translating it yields CASSLPSYGKNTEAFF.

The gene calls are TRBV11-2 and TRBJ2-5; D is uncertain. Germline CDR1 SGHAT, CDR2 FQNNGV. The V end was cut by 0 bases, the J end by 3 bases, with 14 bases between. This CDR3 is 16 amino acids long. The CDR3 bases are TGTGCCAGCAGCTTAGAAAGGTATCGCCAAAAAGAGACCCAGTACTTC. Protein product: CASSLERYRQKETQYF.

J is TRBJ2-2 and V is TRBV3-1; tentatively, D is TRBD1 (5 bases). The germline gives CDR1 LGHDT, CDR2 YNNKEL (reference sequence). V dropped 2 bases and J dropped 1 base, with 11 bases sitting between them. The CDR3 contains 16 residues. In DNA, the CDR3 is TGTGCCAGCAGCCAATCAGGGCTACGGAACACCGGGGAGCTGTTTTTT. As protein: CASSQSGLRNTGELFF.

This CDR3 reads CASSFEVGFGTEAFF. The CDR3 DNA sequence: TGTGCCAGCAGCTTTGAAGTTGGGTTTGGCACTGAAGCTTTCTTT. The chain joins TRBV7-9 to TRBJ1-1; unclear D gene. CDR1 and CDR2 from the germline V gene are SEHNR and FQNEAQ (reference sequence). Trimming cost V 3 bases and J 4 bases, with 15 bases left between them. CDR3 size: 15 residues.

This clonotype was picked up one time. V and J are TRBV7-8 and TRBJ2-7; 9 bases fit TRBD1. The trim removed 5 bases at V and 4 bases at J, leaving 12 bases unmatched. The CDR3 contains 16 residues. The V gene's germline CDR1 is SGHVS and CDR2 FQNEAQ. The CDR3 bases are TGTGCCAGCAGCGGGAAAGGACAGGGGATTATGTACGAGCAGTACTTC. This codes for CASSGKGQGIMYEQYF.

The chain couples TRBV7-3 to TRBJ2-1; either TRBD1 or TRBD2 may supply D (6 bases each). With 1 base removed from V and 4 bases from J, the gap between germline ends came to 17 bases. CDR1 is SGHTA, CDR2 FQGTGA, per germline. CDR3 length equals 17 residues. The CDR3 DNA is TGTGCCAGCAGCTTAAGACCCTTTGGGGGGCGATACAATGAGCAGTTCTTC. Translated: CASSLRPFGGRYNEQFF. Full variable domain (rest looked up from reference TRBV7-3 and TRBJ2-1): GAGVSQTPSNKVTEKGKYVELRCDPISGHTALYWYRQSLGQGPEFLIYFQGTGAADDSGLPNDRFFAVRPEGSVSTLKIQRTERGDSAVYLCASSLRPFGGRYNEQFFGPGTRLTVL.

This chain uses TRBV7-3 with TRBJ2-1, with 11 bases lining up with TRBD2. The CDR3 sequence is 15 residues long. The germline gives CDR1 SGHTA, CDR2 FQGTGA. After removal of 6 bases from V and 7 bases from J, the junction contained 8 bases not matched to a gene. The CDR3 bases are TGTGCCAGCAGTACTAGCGGGGGCCGGGGAAATGAGCAGTTCTTC. Residues: CASSTSGGRGNEQFF.

This chain links TRBV6-1 with TRBJ2-1, with D possibly being TRBD2 (5 bases). The length of the CDR3 is 15 residues. Germline assignment: CDR1 MNHNS and CDR2 SASEGT. The V gene lost 6 bases and the J gene lost 3 bases, with 15 bases spanning the gap. CDR3 DNA sequence: TGTGCCAGCAGGTCGGAGGAGATGGGCTACAATGAGCAGTTCTTC. Translation: CASRSEEMGYNEQFF.

The genes are TRBV5-6 and TRBJ1-5, with D possibly TRBD1 on 5 matching bases. Germline-derived CDR1 and CDR2 are SGHDT and YYEEEE. CDR3 length equals 15 residues. The V gene lost 2 bases and the J gene lost 7 bases, with 16 bases spanning the gap. The CDR3: CASSFTGGLEQPQHF. CDR3 nucleotides: TGTGCCAGCAGCTTTACAGGAGGTCTAGAACAGCCCCAGCATTTT.